The entry that follows covers one T cell receptor (beta chain) sequence. Its antigen is unidentified. These data are taken from a study of T cells expressing NK-cell markers. Background on the study: HCMV serostatus: seven of eight sequenced donors positive, one negative. Study outcomes and limitations: Four donors showed these clonotypes also leading the CD3+CD56-NKG2C+ fraction.

5'RACE template switching built TCR beta cDNA with unique molecular identifiers. TCRdb derives one entry per CDR3 protein from the 5' RACE reads, leaving out DNA. The data include roughly 180,000 distinct CDR3 sequences; the top ten clones carry 20% to 25%. Material for sequencing was blood T cells: a sorted CD56 or NKG2C T cell subset, CD4+ or CD8+ T cells, or bulk PBMC T cells (not recorded which). The clonotype comes from a man aged 18-70 years in good health.

The CDR3 here is CASSYIVHSNYGYTF. The V gene is TRBV5-4, the J gene TRBJ1-2. CDR1 and CDR2 (germline): SGHNT, YYREEE (reference sequence). The CDR3 spans 15 residues. Supplemented by reference TRBV5-4 and TRBJ1-2, the full variable domain reads ETGVTQSPTHLIKTRGQQVTLRCSSQSGHNTVSWYQQALGQGPQFIFQYYREEENGRGNFPPRFSGLQFPNYSSELNVNALELDDSALYLCASSYIVHSNYGYTFGSGTRLTVV.